Below are 10 T cell receptor beta chains sequenced from a single sample in a study of shared clonotypes between healthy human individuals (dated by TCRdb to 2019 to 2021). The method behind the library was the immunoSEQ multiplex PCR assay. In its TCRdb copy, this immuneACCESS table keeps in-frame sequences only and misses some clones. Where compared with another copy, unresolved V genes explain less than half of these, and the others have no known cause. The sample table contains around 440,000 clones; only one count was recorded for roughly three quarters of them. The ten largest clones take up more than 10% of the sample. Sequenced sample: PBMCs. The source of these receptors is a woman between 40 and 50 years old in good health. Some clones in this sample may be carry-over from other donors' samples.

The gene calls are TRBV30 and TRBJ2-3, with TRBD2 matching over 9 bases. V trimming: 0 bases; J trimming: 3 bases; junction bases outside the gene matches: 4. This CDR3 spans 15 amino acids. Germline CDR1 is GTSNPN and CDR2 is SVGIG (reference sequence). DNA of the CDR3: TGTGCCTGGAGTGTACTTGCGGGAGGGACAGATACGCAGTATTTT. Translating gives CAWSVLAGGTDTQYF.

Turning to this clone: This likely stems from a read error, as it lies one base from a far larger clone. Other DNA sequences of this sample code for an identical CDR3. V is TRBV25-1 and J is TRBJ2-2, with a possible D match to TRBD1 (6 bases). Looked up from germline, CDR1 is MGHDK and CDR2 is SYGVNS. The CDR3 totals 14 residues. This CDR3 reads CASGEYEGAGELFF. The CDR3 coding sequence is TGTGCCAGCGGTGAATATGAGGGGGCCGGGGAGCTGTTTTTT.

V is TRBV9 and J is TRBJ2-1; TRBD2 matches 7 bases. The CDR3 extends over 14 amino acids. Germline V gene sequence: CDR1 SGDLS, CDR2 YYNGEE. Trimming took 6 bases from V and 2 from J; bases not matched to a gene: 5. CDR3 protein: CASKNLAAYNEQFF. The CDR3 coding sequence is TGTGCCAGCAAGAACCTAGCGGCCTACAATGAGCAGTTCTTC.

Comments on this clone: The sample contains more than one DNA sequence encoding this CDR3. The chain employs TRBV28 and TRBJ2-7, with a weak D call TRBD1 (6 bases). There are 12 residues in the CDR3. V dropped 7 bases and J dropped 4 bases, with 11 bases sitting between them. CDR1 and CDR2 (germline): MDHEN, SYDVKM. The CDR3 protein is CASNQGPYEQYF. The CDR3 DNA is TGTGCCAGCAACCAGGGGCCGTACGAGCAGTACTTC.

The chain links TRBV30 to TRBJ2-5; D not certain. The DNA end favors TRBJ2-7, so the J call may be wrong. The CDR3 sequence is 13 residues long. Germline V gives CDR1 GTSNPN, CDR2 SVGIG (reference sequence). DNA for the CDR3: TGTGCCTGGAGTCATCAGGTGTCCTACGAGCAGTACTTC. Translating it yields CAWSHQVSYEQYF.

The J gene is TRBJ2-2, the V gene TRBV5-1; perhaps TRBD2 as D (6 bases). Germline assignment: CDR1 SGHRS and CDR2 YFSETQ. V was shortened by 0 bases and J by 3 bases, with 9 bases between the two germline ends. The CDR3 loop spans 15 amino acids. The CDR3 is CASSLGLEYTGELFF. The CDR3 DNA reads TGCGCCAGCAGCTTGGGACTAGAATACACCGGGGAGCTGTTTTTT.

V and J are TRBV19 and TRBJ1-1, with D uncertain. The V and J ends lost 5 bases and 0 bases respectively, with 10 bases between them. Germline CDR1 LNHDA, CDR2 SQIVND (reference sequence). CDR3 length: 14 amino acids. As DNA, the CDR3 is TGTGCCAGTAGTCTCACTTTGCTGAACACTGAAGCTTTCTTT. Translated, it gives CASSLTLLNTEAFF.

The V gene is TRBV27, the J gene TRBJ1-5, with D possibly TRBD1 on 6 matching bases. The CDR3 loop spans 14 amino acids. Between the trimmed V and J ends, which lost 5 bases and 6 bases, there was a span of 14 bases. Germline CDR1 is MNHEY and CDR2 is SMNVEV (reference sequence). The CDR3 loop is CASSSRTVSQPQHF. In DNA, the CDR3 is TGTGCCAGCAGTAGCCGGACAGTAAGTCAGCCCCAGCATTTT.

The chain joins TRBV5-4 to TRBJ2-7; D may be TRBD2 (6 bases). With 4 bases removed from V and 3 bases from J, the gap between germline ends came to 14 bases. CDR1 and CDR2 from the germline V gene are SGHNT and YYREEE (reference sequence). The CDR3 spans 14 residues. CDR3 in DNA: TGTGCCAGCAGCCCGACTAGTAGCCTCTACGAGCAGTACTTC. It specifies CASSPTSSLYEQYF.

With regard to this clone: A read error may account for a junction end that differs from germline. CDR3 residues: CASSPSVAGGNTGELFF. The CDR3 region has the DNA TGTGCTAGCAGCCCCTCCGTTGCGGGAGGGAACACCGGGGAGCTGTTTTTT. This chain joins TRBV7-7 and TRBJ2-2, with 8 bases that match TRBD2. Germline CDR1 and CDR2: SSHAT and FNYEAQ (reference sequence). The CDR3 length is 17 residues.